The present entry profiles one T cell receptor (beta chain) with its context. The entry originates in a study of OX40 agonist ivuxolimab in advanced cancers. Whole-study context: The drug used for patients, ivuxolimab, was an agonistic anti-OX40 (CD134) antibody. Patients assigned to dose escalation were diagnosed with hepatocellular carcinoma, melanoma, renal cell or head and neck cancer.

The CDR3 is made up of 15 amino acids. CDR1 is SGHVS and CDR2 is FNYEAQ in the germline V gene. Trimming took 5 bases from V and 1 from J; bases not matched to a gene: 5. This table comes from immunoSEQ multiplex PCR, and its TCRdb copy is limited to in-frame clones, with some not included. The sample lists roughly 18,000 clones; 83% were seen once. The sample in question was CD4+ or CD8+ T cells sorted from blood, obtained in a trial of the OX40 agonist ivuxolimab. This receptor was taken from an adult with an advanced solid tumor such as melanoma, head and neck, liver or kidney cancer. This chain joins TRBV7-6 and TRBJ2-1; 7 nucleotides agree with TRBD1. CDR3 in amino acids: CASSPRQGSYNEQFF. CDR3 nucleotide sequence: TGTGCCAGCAGCCCCCGACAGGGTTCCTACAATGAGCAGTTCTTC. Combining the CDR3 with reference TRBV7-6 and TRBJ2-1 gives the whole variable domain GAGVSQSPRYKVTKRGQDVALRCDPISGHVSLYWYRQALGQGPEFLTYFNYEAQQDKSGLPNDRFSAERPEGSISTLTIQRTEQRDSAMYRCASSPRQGSYNEQFFGPGTRLTVL.